These T cell receptor beta chains were read from a single sample in a study of high-grade serous ovarian cancer treatment subgroups. This table comes from immunoSEQ multiplex PCR, and its TCRdb copy is limited to in-frame clones, with some not included. The repertoire holds about 5,000 clones, with over 55% as singletons. What was sequenced was tumor tissue. All receptors come from a human donor with high-grade serous ovarian cancer. The CDR3 runs from the conserved cysteine through the conserved F or W. A clone size is listed for some rows: how often the clone was seen (once, few, many), or a class if it is expanded.

clone_size v_call cdr3_aa
few TRBV28 CASGGGRGQGASTF
few TRBV15 CATSREGAGYGYTF
. TRBV19 CASSSPAGTGSIGYGYTF
. TRBV14 CASSQDFYTRELFF
. TRBV4-3 CASSQDQKGDTQYF
medium-sized TRBV10-3 CAIKEQMNTEAFF
. TRBV4-2 CASSQDWSGGITGELFF
. TRBV7-2 CASSFEGSIRQEQFF
once TRBV6-5 CASSFASGGLYEQYF
. TRBV7-2 CASSLTVSGRYNEQFF
. TRBV21-1 CASSNGNAGQGGLSYNSPLHF
. TRBV10-3 CASGASGGTYNEQFF
. TRBV7-6 CASSLSVAGKYSYEQYF
. TRBV6-5 CASSTQGNSNQPQHF
. TRBV6-6 CASSAGVQPQHF
. TRBV29-1 CSEYRGADPQLAKNIQYF
. TRBV10-2 CASSGTSGGAWSTGELFF
. TRBV6-5 CASSHLADNEQFF
. TRBV7-9 CASRPPRDRVATGELFF
. TRBV5-1 CASSLAGQREAFF
. TRBV5-1 CASSKGRTNTGELFF
medium-sized TRBV19 CASRDTPRVDTEAFF
. TRBV7-3 CASSRSASGGTGELFF
few TRBV6-1 CASSGRRGPQETQYF
. TRBV19 CASSIFRGINEKLFF
few TRBV5-6 CASSLYINANTGELFF
few TRBV5-1 CASSLGQTYGYTF
. TRBV7-8 CASSVSTLNTEAFF
. TRBV5-4 CASSQDRANQPQHF
. TRBV7-2 CASSQSRGLHEQYF
. TRBV29-1 CSVPSGGSRSEVVF
. TRBV11-3 CASSPKYTDTQYF
. TRBV6-6 CASSYLDSLTDYGYTF
. TRBV7-2 CASSSLGGQETQYF
. TRBV6-5 CASSGPANYGYTF
. TRBV27 CASSLGQLQFF
. TRBV5-1 CASSLGPLYGGSGNQPQHF
. TRBV6-6 CASSTPGGNTEAFF
few TRBV5-1 CASSVGTASDEQFF
. TRBV5-1 CASSGAGGENIQYF
few TRBV19 CASETGTVSDEQFF
few TRBV6-6 CASSYSRPNEKLFF
. TRBV27 CASRSQSTLAF
few TRBV9 CASSEGDKYYEQYF
. TRBV6-6 CASSYGPNTGELFF
. TRBV7-3 CASSLNWGGANEQFF
. TRBV9 CASSVTWGGTGNTIYF
once TRBV6-6 CASSYRTAVDEKLFF
. TRBV7-3 CASSYARTDTQYF
. TRBV6-4 CASSGQRGETQYF
. TRBV5-4 CASSFGVTDTQYF
. TRBV10-3 CAISESSGGGTDTQYF
. TRBV7-9 CASSPSLAGPGPEYF
. TRBV5-1 CASGGGLETQYF
. TRBV7-6 CAGSRGTGPGELFF
. TRBV4-1 CASSQRNWVGTTNEKLFF
few TRBV29-1 CSVDMSEAFF
. TRBV27 CASSPGAVGNQPQHF
. TRBV11-2 CASSLAGGTYNEQFF
. TRBV29-1 CSASGTSGSTDTQYF